One and the same sample provided the 6 T cell receptor beta chains below, sequenced in a study of blood T cell repertoires in COVID-19. The repertoire was sequenced with immunoSEQ multiplex PCR; TCRdb's copy has only in-frame clones and lacks some. The repertoire holds some 300,000 clones, with 89% as singletons. Material: PBMCs or T cells enriched from blood (not recorded which). All receptors derive from a woman in her 50s who had been exposed to COVID-19.

This chain joins TRBV4-2 and TRBJ2-2, with D tentatively TRBD2 (5 bases). The V end lost 1 base, the J end lost 3 bases, and 12 bases lay between the germline ends. This CDR3 spans 16 amino acids. Germline V lookup: CDR1 LGHNA, CDR2 YNFKEQ. CDR3 in DNA: TGTGCCAGCAGCCAAGCGCTAGCCTCGGACACCGGGGAGCTGTTTTTT. Translating it yields CASSQALASDTGELFF.

The rearrangement joins TRBV4-2 to TRBJ2-7; 11 nucleotides match TRBD2. The CDR3 contains 16 residues. V dropped 2 bases and J dropped 3; count of bases not matched to a gene: 6. Germline assignment: CDR1 LGHNA and CDR2 YNFKEQ. For the CDR3, the DNA is TGTGCCAGCAGCCAACCGACACTAGCGGGGGACTACGAGCAGTACTTC. Translating gives CASSQPTLAGDYEQYF.

The rearrangement uses TRBV5-8 and TRBJ1-5; the D gene is possibly TRBD1 (5 bases). The CDR3 is made up of 13 amino acids. Germline CDR1 SGHTS, CDR2 YDEGEE. V gave up 4 bases and J gave up 6 bases, with 11 bases separating them. In DNA, the CDR3 is TGTGCCAGCAGCCAGGGATTTTTTCAGCCCCAGCATTTT. It specifies CASSQGFFQPQHF.

A remark on this clone: An end of the junction differs from the germline gene, which may be a read error. The chain is built from TRBV30 and TRBJ1-4; a possible D gene is TRBD1 (6 bases). The CDR3 has 13 residues. Germline CDR1 is GTSNPN and CDR2 is SVGIG (reference sequence). The CDR3 DNA is TGTGCCTGGAGTCCAGGGGCACAGGGTTCCCCTATTTTT. It yields the protein CAWSPGAQGSPIF.

This clone was detected once. The rearrangement joins TRBV18 to TRBJ2-7, with 7 bases matching TRBD1. CDR1 KGHSH and CDR2 LQKENI come from the germline V gene. V was pared by 1 base and J by 2 bases, with 5 bases of the junction left unmatched. The CDR3 consists of 15 residues. The chain's CDR3 is CASSPRPGQPYEQYF. DNA for the CDR3: TGTGCCAGCTCACCACGCCCGGGACAGCCCTACGAGCAGTACTTC.

The V gene is TRBV5-6, the J gene TRBJ2-7; a weak D match, TRBD1 (6 bases). The CDR3 runs 15 residues. The germline V and J ends were trimmed by 0 bases and 9 bases, with 19 bases remaining between them. CDR1 and CDR2 from the germline V gene are SGHDT and YYEEEE. CDR3 coding DNA: TGTGCCAGCAGCTTGGGGCCGGGACAAACCCGGATGCAGTACTTC. It yields the protein CASSLGPGQTRMQYF.